What follows are 31 T cell receptor beta chains derived from one specimen sequenced in a study of shared clonotypes between healthy human individuals. Clones were sequenced by immunoSEQ multiplex PCR, and TCRdb holds only the in-frame ones, with some missing. The profile shows about 1.1 million clones, 70% to 80% of them singletons. Sequences were obtained from memory CD4+ T cells from PBMCs. Subset described: CD45RA-negative fraction. These receptors were collected from a man younger than 30 in good health. Some clones in this sample may be carry-over from other donors' samples.

The chain joins TRBV2 to TRBJ2-7; 8 nucleotides line up with TRBD1. The CDR3 runs to 14 residues. Trimming took 10 bases from V and 7 from J; bases not matched to a gene: 15. CDR1 SNHLY and CDR2 FYNNEI come from the germline V gene. CDR3 in amino acids: CATQGQGISGEQYF. The CDR3 DNA follows: TGTGCCACCCAAGGACAGGGAATCTCCGGAGAGCAGTACTTC. The complete variable domain, with remaining parts taken from reference TRBV2 and TRBJ2-7, reads EPEVTQTPSHQVTQMGQEVILRCVPISNHLYFYWYRQILGQKVEFLVSFYNNEISEKSEIFDDQFSVERPDGSNFTLKIRSTKLEDSAMYFCATQGQGISGEQYFGPGTRLTVT.

The CDR3 loop reads CASMGGLGTFEAFF. The CDR3 DNA reads as TGTGCCAGCATGGGGGGCCTTGGGACTTTCGAAGCTTTCTTT. The gene calls are TRBV5-4 and TRBJ1-1; the D gene is possibly TRBD1 (6 bases). The germline V gene has CDR1 SGHNT and CDR2 YYREEE (reference sequence). This CDR3 contains 14 residues. Trimming cost V 6 bases and J 8 bases, with 20 bases left between them.

This clone was seen a single time. V and J are TRBV10-2 and TRBJ1-5; 9 nucleotides match TRBD1. V was clipped by 6 bases and J by 7 bases; unmatched bases: 10. The CDR3 totals 15 residues. From germline, CDR1 is WSHSY and CDR2 SAAADI. CDR3 region: CASSAGQGIRQPQHF. CDR3 nucleotide sequence: TGCGCCAGCAGCGCGGGACAGGGAATTAGACAGCCCCAGCATTTT.

On this clone itself: This likely reflects a read error, since a far larger clone is one base away. The sample carries other DNA sequences with the same CDR3. The rearrangement uses TRBV5-1 and TRBJ1-1; D unclear. Trimming stripped 2 bases from V and 0 bases from J, with 11 bases between. The CDR3 has 15 residues. In germline, CDR1 is SGHRS, CDR2 YFSETQ. In nucleotides, the CDR3 is TGCGCCAGCAGCTTACTATGGCAGATGAACACTGAAGCTTTCTTT. Translation gives CASSLLWQMNTEAFF.

This clone showed up just once. The chain recombines TRBV2 with TRBJ2-1; TRBD2 agrees at 9 bases. Germline V gene sequence: CDR1 SNHLY, CDR2 FYNNEI. This CDR3 region has 14 residues. With V trimmed by 7 bases and J by 9 bases, 10 bases remained unmatched. The CDR3 nucleotides read TGTGCCAGCATTCGGCTAGCGGGGTTTTCTGAGCAGTTCTTC. The encoded protein is CASIRLAGFSEQFF.

V and J are TRBV5-4 and TRBJ2-7; D gene ambiguous. This CDR3 has 12 amino acids. Trimming took off 4 bases at V and 0 bases at J, with 5 bases between the two ends. Per germline, CDR1 SGHNT and CDR2 YYREEE (reference sequence). CDR3 amino acids: CASSIDSYEQYF. CDR3 bases: TGTGCCAGCAGCATTGACTCCTACGAGCAGTACTTC.

The rearrangement joins TRBV7-3 to TRBJ2-3, with D possibly called TRBD1 or TRBD2 (6 bases each). Germline CDR1 and CDR2: SGHTA and FQGTGA. This CDR3 is built from 15 residues. The germline V and J ends were trimmed by 4 bases and 3 bases, with 14 bases remaining between them. The CDR3 nucleotides read TGTGCCAGCAGCTCGGAAACAGGGAGGACAGATACGCAGTATTTT. As protein: CASSSETGRTDTQYF.

This clone was counted only a few times. V usage is TRBV5-1 and J usage is TRBJ1-2; D is ambiguous. The CDR3 contains 17 residues. Deletions cut 0 bases from V and 7 bases from J, with 22 bases between. The germline gives CDR1 SGHRS, CDR2 YFSETQ. CDR3 amino acids: CASSLGQRAAWDSGYTF. The CDR3 coding sequence is TGCGCCAGCAGCTTGGGGCAAAGAGCGGCTTGGGATTCTGGCTACACCTTC.

The CDR3: CAWSAARERPQHF. CDR3 bases: TGTGCCTGGAGTGCAGCTAGGGAAAGGCCCCAGCATTTT. This chain uses TRBV30 with TRBJ1-5; D call uncertain. CDR1 is GTSNPN, CDR2 SVGIG, per germline (reference sequence). The CDR3 spans 13 residues. The ends were cut back, 1 base at V and 9 bases at J, with 13 bases in the middle.

This chain connects TRBV4-1 to TRBJ1-3; 10 bases are shared with TRBD1. J lost 6 bases, V lost 3 bases, and 11 bases had no gene match. CDR3 length: 17 amino acids. Germline values: CDR1 MGHRA, CDR2 YSYEKL. The CDR3 protein is CASSHQSPGQGPNTIYF. CDR3 DNA sequence: TGCGCCAGCAGCCATCAGAGCCCGGGACAGGGGCCAAACACCATATATTTT.

The chain uses TRBV20-1 and TRBJ2-1; D uncertain. This CDR3 region has 10 residues. Trimming took off 5 bases at V and 8 bases at J, with 7 bases between the two ends. CDR1 is DFQATT, CDR2 SNEGSKA, per germline (reference sequence). CDR3 sequence reads: CSAFDDEQFF. For the CDR3, the DNA is TGCAGTGCTTTTGACGATGAGCAGTTCTTC.

The chain is built from TRBV7-2 and TRBJ2-1; no definite D call. The V and J ends lost 0 bases and 10 bases respectively, with 7 bases between them. This CDR3 spans 12 amino acids. Germline values: CDR1 SGHTA, CDR2 FQGNSA. The CDR3 sequence is CASSLAHPEQFF. In DNA, the CDR3 is TGTGCCAGCAGCTTAGCGCATCCGGAGCAGTTCTTC.

This rearrangement joins TRBV5-5 to TRBJ2-4; 14 bases are a match to TRBD2. From germline, CDR1 is SGHKS and CDR2 YYEKEE (reference sequence). The CDR3 extends over 16 amino acids. Unmatched junction bases numbered 7, after V lost 4 bases and J lost 7 bases. The CDR3 region has the DNA TGTGCCAGCAGCACCCTGACTAGCGGGAGGGCCAACATTCAGTACTTC. This sequence encodes CASSTLTSGRANIQYF.

V is TRBV7-7 and J is TRBJ2-1; possibly TRBD2 for D (6 bases). The CDR3 spans 13 residues. CDR1 and CDR2 from the germline V gene are SSHAT and FNYEAQ (reference sequence). Trimming shortened V by 5 bases and J by 5 bases, and 10 bases separated the two germline ends. Here the CDR3 reads CASSPSGHNEQFF. The CDR3 DNA follows: TGTGCCAGCAGCCCCAGCGGGCACAATGAGCAGTTCTTC. Combining the CDR3 with reference TRBV7-7 and TRBJ2-1 gives the whole variable domain GAGVSQSPRYKVTKRGQDVTLRCDPISSHATLYWYQQALGQGPEFLTYFNYEAQPDKSGLPSDRFSAERPEGSISTLTIQRTEQRDSAMYRCASSPSGHNEQFFGPGTRLTVL.

This clone was observed once. V usage is TRBV29-1 and J usage is TRBJ1-4; 7 nucleotides align to TRBD1. CDR1 and CDR2 (germline): SQVTM, ANQGSEA. CDR3 length: 16 amino acids. Trimming removed 6 bases from V and 11 bases from J; junction bases left unmatched: 21. The DNA of the CDR3 is TGCAGCGTGACCCTACTCCAGGGGGGTAGTGGTAGGAAACTGTTTTTT. Its translation is CSVTLLQGGSGRKLFF.

A remark on this clone: Other DNA sequences from this sample encode an identical CDR3 as well. This chain joins TRBV5-6 and TRBJ1-4; 7 bases are a match to TRBD1. V was pared by 0 bases and J by 0 bases, with 2 bases of the junction left unmatched. This CDR3 comprises 16 residues. Germline V gives CDR1 SGHDT, CDR2 YYEEEE. The CDR3 spells CASSLGQGATNEKLFF. In nucleotides, the CDR3 is TGTGCCAGCAGCTTGGGGCAGGGGGCAACTAATGAAAAACTGTTTTTT.

This clone was detected many times. This chain joins TRBV7-9 and TRBJ1-5, with 7 bases identical to TRBD1. Germline loops: CDR1 SEHNR, CDR2 FQNEAQ (reference sequence). This CDR3 has 15 amino acids. V gave up 2 bases and J gave up 5 bases; unmatched junction bases: 6. CDR3: CASSLFQGGDQPQHF. The CDR3 DNA is TGTGCCAGCAGCTTATTTCAAGGGGGCGATCAGCCCCAGCATTTT.

The chain recombines TRBV6-6 with TRBJ1-3, with D uncertain. V shed 2 bases and J shed 4 bases, with 15 bases lying between them. Germline lookup yields CDR1 MNHNY and CDR2 SVGAGI (reference sequence). The CDR3 sequence is 16 residues long. The CDR3 protein is CASSYGRSIAGNTIYF. The CDR3 coding sequence is TGTGCCAGCAGTTACGGCCGATCCATCGCCGGAAACACCATATATTTT.

This clone was seen a single time. The chain joins TRBV15 to TRBJ2-2; 7 bases match TRBD1. The CDR3 runs to 13 residues. The V gene end was trimmed by 11 bases and the J gene end by 2 bases; junction bases not matched to a gene: 5. In germline, CDR1 is LNHNV, CDR2 YYDKDF (reference sequence). The CDR3: CAGGQLNTGELFF. CDR3 bases: TGTGCCGGGGGACAGCTTAACACCGGGGAGCTGTTTTTT.

This clone was found a few times. The CDR3 sequence: CASRKGSGTPNTGELFF. In DNA form, the CDR3 reads TGTGCCAGCAGAAAAGGATCCGGGACGCCGAACACCGGGGAGCTGTTTTTT. This sequence joins TRBV21-1 and TRBJ2-2. TRBV21-1 is a known pseudogene. CDR3 size: 17 residues.

A few counts support this clone. V gene TRBV29-1 combines with J gene TRBJ1-1; D gene unclear. Germline V lookup: CDR1 SQVTM, CDR2 ANQGSEA. The CDR3 extends over 14 amino acids. V lost 7 bases to trimming and J lost 1 base, with 16 bases between them. This chain's CDR3 is CSGYGKRSNTEAFF. The DNA of the CDR3 is TGCAGCGGATACGGAAAACGTTCGAACACTGAAGCTTTCTTT.

This sequence joins TRBV19 and TRBJ2-1; the D gene is possibly TRBD1 (5 bases). The CDR3 loop spans 16 amino acids. The V gene's germline CDR1 is LNHDA and CDR2 SQIVND (reference sequence). V lost 3 bases and J lost 5, with 17 bases in between. DNA for the CDR3: TGTGCCAGTAGTATTGTAGGGCAGGGCCCTCACAATGAGCAGTTCTTC. Translated: CASSIVGQGPHNEQFF.

About this clone itself: Other nucleotide sequences from this sample produce the same CDR3. This chain links TRBV29-1 with TRBJ1-1; 8 bases fit TRBD1. Looked up from germline, CDR1 is SQVTM and CDR2 is ANQGSEA. The CDR3 extends over 11 amino acids. Losses at the gene ends were 7 bases for V and 4 bases for J; bases not matched to a gene: 2. CDR3 nucleotides: TGCAGCGGCGACAGGGGCACTGAAGCTTTCTTT. Translation: CSGDRGTEAFF.

The chain links TRBV28 to TRBJ1-4; D may be TRBD1 (5 bases). The CDR3 runs 14 residues. V lost 8 bases to trimming and J lost 7 bases, with 17 bases between them. Germline V lookup: CDR1 MDHEN, CDR2 SYDVKM. The CDR3 DNA is TGTGCCAGCGGTTGGGGGGGAAAGGTTGAAAAACTGTTTTTT. The encoded protein is CASGWGGKVEKLFF.

This clone was recorded a few times. Other DNA sequences from this sample encode an identical CDR3 as well. This sequence joins TRBV2 and TRBJ2-1; 8 bases map to TRBD1. The CDR3 has 15 amino acids. CDR1 and CDR2 (germline): SNHLY, FYNNEI. The J segment lost 2 bases and the V segment lost 7 bases, leaving 7 bases of the junction unmatched. The CDR3 region is CASTGGGSTYNEQFF. CDR3 DNA: TGTGCCAGCACAGGGGGCGGATCGACCTACAATGAGCAGTTCTTC.

The rearrangement links TRBV11-2 to TRBJ2-7; D ambiguous. In germline, CDR1 is SGHAT, CDR2 FQNNGV. The V end lost 1 base, the J end lost 5 bases, and 18 bases lay between the germline ends. The CDR3 contains 16 residues. The CDR3 protein is CASSLASALGIHEQYF. The CDR3, as DNA: TGTGCCAGCAGCTTAGCCTCGGCGCTAGGGATCCACGAGCAGTACTTC.

This chain's CDR3 is CASTSGDTEAFF. The DNA of the CDR3 is TGCGCCAGCACCTCAGGGGACACTGAAGCTTTCTTT. J is TRBJ1-1 and V is TRBV5-1; TRBD1 is a possible D gene (6 bases). Germline loops: CDR1 SGHRS, CDR2 YFSETQ. The V end was cut by 6 bases, the J end by 3 bases, with 9 bases between. The CDR3 length is 12 residues.

The chain recombines TRBV29-1 with TRBJ2-5, with TRBD2 matching over 7 bases. V dropped 7 bases and J dropped 5; count of bases not matched to a gene: 16. CDR1 is SQVTM and CDR2 is ANQGSEA in the germline V gene. The CDR3 contains 15 residues. Here the CDR3 DNA reads TGCAGCGGGGGCGGCGGGAGCCCTCAGTGGGAGACCCAGTACTTC. It codes for CSGGGGSPQWETQYF.

This chain uses TRBV10-3 with TRBJ2-6, with 9 positions matching TRBD1. The length of the CDR3 is 16 residues. Germline V CDR1 and CDR2: ENHRY, SYGVKD. V dropped 7 bases and J dropped 1; count of bases not matched to a gene: 5. CDR3 region: CAINGQGKSGANVLTF. CDR3 bases: TGTGCCATCAACGGACAGGGGAAATCTGGGGCCAACGTCCTGACTTTC.

The gene calls are TRBV28 and TRBJ2-2, with 9 bases matching TRBD1. Germline V gene data show CDR1 as MDHEN and CDR2 as SYDVKM. The ends lost 1 base at V and 5 bases at J; junction bases unmatched: 5. The CDR3 runs 16 residues. The DNA of the CDR3 is TGTGCCAGCAGTTTATCCGGGACAGGGATGACCGGGGAGCTGTTTTTT. Translation: CASSLSGTGMTGELFF.

The chain couples TRBV30 to TRBJ2-3; D possibly corresponds to TRBD1 (6 bases). CDR1 GTSNPN and CDR2 SVGIG come from the germline V gene (reference sequence). There are 15 residues in the CDR3. Trimming cost V 0 bases and J 0 bases, with 10 bases left between them. The CDR3 nucleotides are TGTGCCTGGAGTGTGGGGGCGGTAAGCACAGATACGCAGTATTTT. It translates to CAWSVGAVSTDTQYF.